This T cell receptor (beta chain) originates from a study of a mutant IDH1 vaccine in newly diagnosed glioma. Produced via immunoSEQ multiplex PCR; TCRdb's table is partial and in-frame only. The sample lists some 37,000 clones; 75% to 80% were seen once. Trimming cost V 8 bases and J 0 bases, with 13 bases left between them. Germline-derived CDR1 and CDR2 are ENHRY and SYGVKD. The CDR3 length is 14 residues. Indicated time point: week 5, during vaccination. Alongside topical imiquimod, each dose of vaccine comprised 300 ug of mutant IDH1 20-mer peptide. A remark on this clone: What it binds is unknown.

The source of this sequence is a man aged 40-49 years with glioma. The sample was PBMCs, taken from a glioma patient whose treatment included an IDH1 peptide vaccine. This chain uses TRBV10-3 with TRBJ1-1; the D gene is possibly TRBD1 (5 bases). The CDR3 loop is CAIAGGVMNTEAFF. CDR3 sequence (DNA): TGTGCCATCGCGGGGGGGGTCATGAACACTGAAGCTTTCTTT.